This T cell receptor beta chain was sequenced during a study of blood T cell repertoires in COVID-19. Study-level background: There were acute and convalescent COVID-19 samples, and they came from the United States, Italy and Spain. The cDNA or gDNA used as material had been derived from T cells, B-cell-depleted T cells, or PBMCs.

This clone was counted a few times. The germline gives CDR1 SGHAT, CDR2 FQNNGV. The ends lost 6 bases at V and 9 bases at J; junction bases unmatched: 10. CDR3 length equals 13 residues. Per the authors' pipeline: Reference gene primer amplification in the assay estimated nucleated cell counts. Sequenced by immunoSEQ multiplex PCR; TCRdb stores in-frame clones only, minus some. V, J and clone size derive from that table, while D and trimming were established from the DNA sequence. This table holds roughly 180,000 clones, 88% found once. This rearrangement joins TRBV11-2 to TRBJ2-5; 7 positions agree with TRBD1. The sample was peripheral blood. The clonotype comes from a woman aged 25 to 39 with acute or convalescent COVID-19. DNA for the CDR3: TGTGCCAGCAGGGGACAGACCGAAGGGGCCCAGTACTTC. Protein product: CASRGQTEGAQYF. Full variable domain (remainder filled in from reference TRBV11-2 and TRBJ2-5): EAGVAQSPRYKIIEKRQSVAFWCNPISGHATLYWYQQILGQGPKLLIQFQNNGVVDDSQLPKDRFSAERLKGVDSTLKIQPAKLEDSAVYLCASRGQTEGAQYFGPGTRLLVL.